These 28 T cell receptor beta chains originate from one sample sequenced in a study of T cell responses to AZD1222 COVID-19 vaccine. The repertoire was sequenced with immunoSEQ multiplex PCR; TCRdb's copy has only in-frame clones and lacks some. This sample has roughly 100,000 clones, with around nine tenths found just once. The sequences come from peripheral blood, collected on day 0 of AZD1222 vaccination. These receptors were taken from an adult in good health.

The chain uses TRBV18 and TRBJ1-1; TRBD1 matches 7 bases. Germline V gene sequence: CDR1 KGHSH, CDR2 LQKENI. The CDR3 totals 15 residues. The V segment lost 0 bases and the J segment 1 base; nucleotides outside the gene matches: 2. The DNA of the CDR3 is TGTGCCAGCTCACCACCGGGACAGAAGAACACTGAAGCTTTCTTT. It translates to CASSPPGQKNTEAFF. Full variable domain (remainder filled in from reference TRBV18 and TRBJ1-1): NAGVMQNPRHLVRRRGQEARLRCSPMKGHSHVYWYRQLPEEGLKFMVYLQKENIIDESGMPKERFSAEFPKEGPSILRIQQVVRGDSAAYFCASSPPGQKNTEAFFGQGTRLTVV.

The chain employs TRBV4-1 and TRBJ2-7; the D is unclear. Germline V gene sequence: CDR1 MGHRA, CDR2 YSYEKL. V was clipped by 4 bases and J by 3 bases, with 19 bases between them. CDR3 size: 16 residues. CDR3 loop: CASSPQGMTRVYEQYF. Written as DNA, the CDR3 is TGCGCCAGCAGCCCCCAAGGCATGACGCGCGTCTACGAGCAGTACTTC.

V gene TRBV4-1 combines with J gene TRBJ2-7; D remains unclear. The germline V gene encodes CDR1 MGHRA and CDR2 YSYEKL. V lost 0 bases, J lost 0 bases, and 12 bases lay in between. CDR3 length equals 16 residues. This chain's CDR3 is CASSQDFGRNSYEQYF. The CDR3 DNA follows: TGCGCCAGCAGCCAAGATTTCGGCAGGAACTCCTACGAGCAGTACTTC.

The chain is built from TRBV6-4 and TRBJ2-2; D unclear. V dropped 6 bases and J dropped 6 bases, with 14 bases sitting between them. The V gene's germline CDR1 is MRHNA and CDR2 SNTAGT. CDR3 length: 14 amino acids. CDR3 coding DNA: TGTGCCAGCAGAGCCCTGGCCTGGGCCGGGGAGCTGTTTTTT. Protein sequence: CASRALAWAGELFF.

This chain uses TRBV19 with TRBJ1-5, with TRBD1 identical over 8 bases. This CDR3 is built from 15 residues. The J segment lost 6 bases and the V segment lost 3 bases, leaving 7 bases of the junction unmatched. The germline V gene encodes CDR1 LNHDA and CDR2 SQIVND (reference sequence). The CDR3 nucleotides are TGTGCCAGTAGTATCGGACAGGGATATCTTCAGCCCCAGCATTTT. Translating it yields CASSIGQGYLQPQHF.

This chain joins TRBV5-6 and TRBJ1-6; perhaps TRBD1 as D (5 bases). This CDR3 has 14 residues. Germline V CDR1 and CDR2: SGHDT, YYEEEE. V was trimmed by 1 base and J by 9 bases, leaving 11 bases between them. DNA of the CDR3: TGTGCCAGCAGCTTGAACAGGCTCAGTTCACCCCTCCACTTT. This codes for CASSLNRLSSPLHF.

The chain combines TRBV12-3 or TRBV12-4 with TRBJ1-1; unclear D gene. This CDR3 is built from 13 residues. Between the trimmed V and J ends, which lost 1 base and 4 bases, there was a span of 7 bases. This chain's CDR3 is CASSLVMITEAFF. The CDR3 DNA sequence: TGTGCCAGCAGTTTAGTAATGATCACTGAAGCTTTCTTT.

This clone was observed a handful of times. The CDR3: CASSHVQERLAKNIQYF. The CDR3 bases are TGTGCCAGCAGTCACGTACAGGAGAGATTAGCCAAAAACATTCAGTACTTC. This sequence joins TRBV7-9 and TRBJ2-4; D is perhaps TRBD1 (5 bases). Germline lookup yields CDR1 SEHNR and CDR2 FQNEAQ (reference sequence). This CDR3 is 17 amino acids long. The V end lost 6 bases, the J end lost 0 bases, and 18 bases lay between the germline ends. The variable domain in full, completed from reference TRBV7-9 and TRBJ2-4, reads DTGVSQNPRHKITKRGQNVTFRCDPISEHNRLYWYRQTLGQGPEFLTYFQNEAQLEKSRLLSDRFSAERPKGSFSTLEIQRTEQGDSAMYLCASSHVQERLAKNIQYFGAGTRLSVL.

V usage is TRBV7-9 and J usage is TRBJ1-1; 7 bases map to TRBD1. From germline, CDR1 is SEHNR and CDR2 FQNEAQ (reference sequence). Trimming at V came to 6 bases and at J to 11 bases, leaving 6 bases not matched to a gene. The CDR3 consists of 11 residues. The CDR3 reads CASREQGKAFF. CDR3 sequence (DNA): TGTGCCAGCAGGGAACAGGGGAAGGCTTTCTTT.

The chain recombines TRBV5-4 with TRBJ2-1; TRBD1 agrees at 9 bases. Germline V gives CDR1 SGHNT, CDR2 YYREEE (reference sequence). This CDR3 has 16 amino acids. V lost 4 bases to trimming and J lost 8 bases; unmatched junction nucleotides: 13. The CDR3 spells CASSQGARTGGDEQFF. The CDR3 DNA reads TGTGCCAGCAGCCAAGGGGCGAGAACAGGGGGCGATGAGCAGTTCTTC. The full variable domain, completed using reference TRBV5-4 and TRBJ2-1, is ETGVTQSPTHLIKTRGQQVTLRCSSQSGHNTVSWYQQALGQGPQFIFQYYREEENGRGNFPPRFSGLQFPNYSSELNVNALELDDSALYLCASSQGARTGGDEQFFGPGTRLTVL.

The V call is TRBV11-1, the J call TRBJ2-2; 10 bases agree with TRBD1. Germline V gene sequence: CDR1 SGHAT, CDR2 FQDESV (reference sequence). The J segment lost 3 bases and the V segment lost 4 bases, leaving 2 bases of the junction unmatched. The CDR3 extends over 15 amino acids. CDR3 region: CASSSGTGDTGELFF. In DNA, the CDR3 is TGTGCCAGCAGCTCCGGGACAGGGGACACCGGGGAGCTGTTTTTT.

This clone ranks as medium-sized. This rearrangement joins TRBV21-1 to TRBJ2-5; TRBD1 was called by the table and not checked on the DNA. TRBV21-1 is labeled a pseudogene. This CDR3 region has 14 residues. CDR3 in amino acids: CASSKRGIGETQYF. DNA for the CDR3: TGTGCCAGCAGCAAAAGGGGGATAGGAGAGACCCAGTACTTC.

The rearrangement uses TRBV5-1 and TRBJ2-5; TRBD2 aligns across 9 bases. The V segment lost 1 base and the J segment 2 bases; nucleotides outside the gene matches: 9. The CDR3 is 17 amino acids. CDR1 and CDR2 from the germline V gene are SGHRS and YFSETQ. DNA for the CDR3: TGCGCCAGCAGCTTGATGGGAGCTAGCGGGACTCAAGAGACCCAGTACTTC. Translated: CASSLMGASGTQETQYF.

The chain joins TRBV28 to TRBJ2-3, with D unclear. Germline-derived CDR1 and CDR2 are MDHEN and SYDVKM. The CDR3 extends over 12 amino acids. The V end was cut by 5 bases, the J end by 1 base, with 4 bases between. The CDR3, as DNA: TGTGCCAGCAGTAGTCGCACAGATACGCAGTATTTT. Residues: CASSSRTDTQYF.

The CDR3 is CASSLKTRLAGTIGELFF. The CDR3 nucleotides read TGTGCCAGCAGCTTGAAGACCCGACTAGCGGGAACCATCGGGGAGCTGTTTTTT. The chain combines TRBV7-9 with TRBJ2-2; 11 bases fit TRBD2. Germline CDR1 and CDR2: SEHNR and FQNEAQ (reference sequence). The V segment lost 3 bases and the J segment 7 bases; nucleotides outside the gene matches: 13. The CDR3 loop spans 18 amino acids.

The chain carries TRBV7-9 and TRBJ2-3, with 15 bases matching TRBD2. Per germline, CDR1 SEHNR and CDR2 FQNEAQ (reference sequence). The length of the CDR3 is 15 residues. J was trimmed by 5 bases and V by 4 bases; bases with no gene match: 1. In nucleotides, the CDR3 is TGTGCCAGCAGCTCGGGACTAGCGGGAGGAGATACGCAGTATTTT. Its translation: CASSSGLAGGDTQYF.

Only a few counts were recorded for this clone. The chain links TRBV29-1 to TRBJ2-7, with 7 bases lining up with TRBD1. The ends lost 6 bases at V and 1 base at J; junction bases unmatched: 6. Germline-derived CDR1 and CDR2 are SQVTM and ANQGSEA. The CDR3 is made up of 13 amino acids. CDR3 loop: CSVRGRGSYEQYF. The CDR3 DNA follows: TGCAGCGTGAGGGGGCGAGGGTCCTACGAGCAGTACTTC.

This clone appeared a single time. V usage is TRBV7-9 and J usage is TRBJ2-1; maybe TRBD1 (5 bases). The CDR3 has 14 residues. Germline V CDR1 and CDR2: SEHNR, FQNEAQ (reference sequence). Trimming removed 5 bases at V and 5 bases at J, with 13 bases between. CDR3 nucleotides: TGTGCCAGCAGCGATTCCGACAGACACAATGAGCAGTTCTTC. It is translated as CASSDSDRHNEQFF.

CDR3 amino acids: CASSLGGRWTGELFF. CDR3 DNA: TGTGCCAGCAGTTTAGGAGGGAGGTGGACCGGGGAGCTGTTTTTT. V and J are TRBV27 and TRBJ2-2, with D possibly being TRBD2 (6 bases). This CDR3 has 15 amino acids. CDR1 and CDR2 from the germline V gene are MNHEY and SMNVEV (reference sequence). Trimming took off 2 bases at V and 5 bases at J, with 12 bases between the two ends.

This clone was detected only a few times. This chain uses TRBV14 with TRBJ2-7; no reliable D call. There are 12 residues in the CDR3. V was shortened by 0 bases and J by 4 bases, with 4 bases between the two germline ends. CDR1 is SGHDN and CDR2 is FVKESK in the germline V gene. Written as DNA, the CDR3 is TGTGCCAGCAGCCAAGACTTTTACGAGCAGTACTTC. It is translated as CASSQDFYEQYF.

The V call is TRBV30, the J call TRBJ1-5; a weak D match, TRBD1 (5 bases). The CDR3 runs 14 residues. Trimming pared 3 bases from V and 0 bases from J, leaving 9 bases between. Germline-derived CDR1 and CDR2 are GTSNPN and SVGIG (reference sequence). The CDR3 region has the DNA TGTGCCTGGAGCAGGGAGCATAGCAATCAGCCCCAGCATTTT. It translates to CAWSREHSNQPQHF. Full variable domain (outside the CDR3, taken from reference TRBV30 and TRBJ1-5): SQTIHQWPATLVQPVGSPLSLECTVEGTSNPNLYWYRQAAGRGLQLLFYSVGIGQISSEVPQNLSASRPQDRQFILSSKKLLLSDSGFYLCAWSREHSNQPQHFGDGTRLSIL.

V gene TRBV7-2 combines with J gene TRBJ2-3, with a weak D call TRBD2 (5 bases). CDR3 length: 15 residues. Trimming cost V 0 bases and J 4 bases, with 11 bases left between them. CDR1 SGHTA and CDR2 FQGNSA come from the germline V gene. Written as DNA, the CDR3 is TGTGCCAGCAGCTTAGCGCCGACTAACTCAGATACGCAGTATTTT. It translates to CASSLAPTNSDTQYF.

For this clone: The same CDR3 arises from other DNA sequences in this sample as well. The rearrangement joins TRBV7-9 to TRBJ2-7; D is uncertain. V was trimmed by 1 base and J by 3 bases, leaving 4 bases between them. The CDR3 sequence is 12 residues long. Germline V gene sequence: CDR1 SEHNR, CDR2 FQNEAQ (reference sequence). The CDR3 is CASSLVGYEQYF. CDR3 bases: TGTGCCAGCAGCTTAGTCGGCTACGAGCAGTACTTC.

The gene calls are TRBV27 and TRBJ2-7, with 8 bases matching TRBD1. Germline assignment: CDR1 MNHEY and CDR2 SMNVEV (reference sequence). The CDR3 spans 16 residues. Unmatched junction bases numbered 11, after V lost 3 bases and J lost 4 bases. CDR3 region: CASSFRSNTGGYEQYF. Written as DNA, the CDR3 is TGTGCCAGCAGTTTCCGGTCGAACACAGGGGGGTACGAGCAGTACTTC.

This sequence joins TRBV24-1 and TRBJ2-2; 11 bases are shared with TRBD2. This CDR3 is built from 16 residues. V dropped 3 bases and J dropped 5; count of bases not matched to a gene: 4. Germline V lookup: CDR1 KGHDR, CDR2 SFDVKD. The CDR3 nucleotides are TGTGCCACCAGTGATACTAGCGGGAGTCGAACCGGGGAGCTGTTTTTT. This encodes CATSDTSGSRTGELFF.

The chain carries TRBV9 and TRBJ2-1, with TRBD2 as a possible D gene (5 bases). CDR3 length: 16 residues. V was trimmed by 0 bases and J by 0 bases, leaving 10 bases between them. The germline CDR1 and CDR2 sequences are SGDLS and YYNGEE. In DNA form, the CDR3 reads TGTGCCAGCAGCGTAGTCGGGGTGAGCTCCTACAATGAGCAGTTCTTC. Protein product: CASSVVGVSSYNEQFF. Filled out from reference TRBV9 and TRBJ2-1, the complete variable domain reads DSGVTQTPKHLITATGQRVTLRCSPRSGDLSVYWYQQSLDQGLQFLIQYYNGEERAKGNILERFSAQQFPDLHSELNLSSLELGDSALYFCASSVVGVSSYNEQFFGPGTRLTVL.

CDR3 bases: TGTGCCAGCACGCGGGGTGAGACCCAGTACTTC. Translation: CASTRGETQYF. The rearrangement links TRBV25-1 to TRBJ2-5, with D perhaps TRBD2 (6 bases). Trimming stripped 7 bases from V and 5 bases from J, with 8 bases between. Germline values: CDR1 MGHDK, CDR2 SYGVNS. This CDR3 spans 11 amino acids. The full variable domain, in which reference TRBV25-1 and TRBJ2-5 provide the parts outside the CDR3, is EADIYQTPRYLVIGTGKKITLECSQTMGHDKMYWYQQDPGMELHLIHYSYGVNSTEKGDLSSESTVSRIRTEHFPLTLESARPSHTSQYLCASTRGETQYFGPGTRLLVL.

V usage is TRBV12-3 or TRBV12-4 and J usage is TRBJ2-2; D ambiguous. The CDR3 covers 12 residues. Trimming removed 3 bases at V and 2 bases at J, with 1 base between. The CDR3 bases are TGTGCCAGCAGTTTTAACACCGGGGAGCTGTTTTTT. The encoded protein is CASSFNTGELFF.